A selection of T cell receptor beta chains follows, all from one sample in a study of control samples from healthy donors and cancer patients. The method was immunoSEQ multiplex PCR; TCRdb's version includes in-frame clones alone and lacks a portion of them. The table lists 150,000 to 200,000 clones, almost 90% of them singletons. The sample was blood. The receptors shown here come from a woman in her forties or fifties in good health. CDR3s include the opening cysteine and the closing phenylalanine or tryptophan. A D gene is named only where the DNA matches it firmly. Only some rows state a clone size, as once, few, many or a class for expanded clones.

clone_size j_call v_call d_call cdr3_aa cdr3_nt
. TRBJ2-5 TRBV18 . CASSPRQGGPETQYF TGTGCCAGCTCACCACGGCAGGGTGGCCCAGAGACCCAGTACTTC
. TRBJ1-5 TRBV7-8 . CASSLMGAGGNQPQHF TGTGCCAGCAGCTTAATGGGGGCGGGAGGCAATCAGCCCCAGCATTTT
once TRBJ2-2 TRBV5-1 TRBD1 CASNLGTGGTGELFF TGCGCCAGCAACCTAGGGACAGGGGGAACCGGGGAGCTGTTTTTT
. TRBJ1-5 TRBV6-6 . CASSDLPGTGQPQHF TGTGCCAGCAGTGATCTACCGGGGACGGGGCAGCCCCAGCATTTT
. TRBJ1-2 TRBV5-6 . CASSFGRGGGYTF TGTGCCAGCAGCTTTGGCAGGGGTGGTGGCTACACCTTC
. TRBJ1-2 TRBV5-1 TRBD1 CASGTGGAADYTF TGCGCCAGCGGAACAGGGGGTGCGGCTGACTACACCTTC
. TRBJ2-7 TRBV5-1 TRBD1 CASSFTGDEQYF TGCGCCAGCAGCTTCACAGGGGACGAGCAGTACTTC
. TRBJ2-2 TRBV25-1 . CASTLGGLLNTGELFF TGTGCCAGCACCCTGGGGGGACTCCTTAACACCGGGGAGCTGTTTTTT
. TRBJ1-2 TRBV27 . CASSLSSGLYSNYGYTF TGTGCCAGCAGTTTAAGTTCAGGCCTTTATTCTAACTATGGCTACACCTTC
. TRBJ2-5 TRBV15 . CATSRVGGGETQYF TGTGCCACCAGCAGAGTGGGGGGCGGAGAGACCCAGTACTTC
once TRBJ2-7 TRBV5-1 TRBD1 CASSPDRGHEQYF TGCGCCAGCAGCCCGGACAGGGGGCACGAGCAGTACTTC
once TRBJ2-2 TRBV19 . CASSIRTRGELFF TGTGCCAGTAGTATACGTACCCGCGGGGAGCTGTTTTTT
. TRBJ2-7 TRBV28 TRBD1 CASSDSGTGVYEQYF TGTGCCAGCAGTGACTCCGGGACAGGGGTTTACGAGCAGTACTTC
. TRBJ1-2 TRBV18 TRBD1 CASSPDDRALIYGYTF TGTGCCAGCTCACCAGATGACAGGGCCCTAATCTATGGCTACACCTTC
. TRBJ1-1 TRBV4-3 . CASSHPSMGRGTEAFF TGCGCCAGCAGCCACCCCTCCATGGGTCGGGGCACTGAAGCTTTCTTT
. TRBJ2-5 TRBV12-3/TRBV12-4 . CASSFGGRETQYF TGTGCCAGCAGTTTCGGCGGGCGGGAGACCCAGTACTTC
. TRBJ2-7 TRBV20-1 . CSAVDSYEQYF TGCAGTGCCGTAGACTCCTACGAGCAGTACTTC
. TRBJ2-2 TRBV7-3 . CASSLAEAGTGELFF TGTGCCAGCAGCTTAGCGGAGGCGGGGACCGGGGAGCTGTTTTTT
. TRBJ1-4 TRBV10-2 TRBD1 CASSLTGTNEKLFF TGCGCCAGCAGCCTGACAGGGACTAATGAAAAACTGTTTTTT
few TRBJ2-7 TRBV4-3 . CASSRGRASAEQYF TGCGCCAGCAGCCGGGGCAGGGCTTCGGCCGAGCAGTACTTC
. TRBJ2-7 TRBV3-1/TRBV3-2 . CASSPRDSHYEQYF TGTGCCAGCAGCCCCCGGGACTCCCACTACGAGCAGTACTTC
. TRBJ2-5 TRBV28 . CASRPDRETQYF TGTGCCAGCAGACCCGACCGGGAGACCCAGTACTTC
. TRBJ2-7 TRBV2 TRBD2 CATQRGLGLSARDEQYF TGTGCTACTCAGCGGGGTCTCGGATTGAGCGCCAGAGACGAGCAGTACTTC
. TRBJ2-7 TRBV5-1 TRBD2 CASSFGTGGYEQYF TGCGCCAGCAGCTTCGGCACGGGGGGCTACGAGCAGTACTTC
. TRBJ1-3 TRBV21-1 . CASRLWSSGNTIYF TGTGCCAGCAGGTTGTGGAGCTCTGGAAACACCATATATTTT
once TRBJ2-3 TRBV7-8 . CASSPIGDTQYF TGTGCCAGCAGCCCTATAGGGGATACGCAGTATTTT
. TRBJ2-7 TRBV5-6 . CASSSGSSYEQYF TGTGCCAGCAGCTCGGGGTCCTCCTACGAGCAGTACTTC
. TRBJ2-3 TRBV28 TRBD2 CASGWGTSGGGWGDTQYF TGTGCCAGCGGCTGGGGAACTAGCGGAGGGGGATGGGGCGATACGCAGTATTTT
. TRBJ2-3 TRBV7-9 TRBD1 CASNPPPGQGATDTQYF TGTGCCAGCAACCCCCCGCCGGGACAGGGGGCTACAGATACGCAGTATTTT
once TRBJ2-1 TRBV5-1 TRBD2 CATSWNPSGGAFYNEQFF TGCGCCACCTCTTGGAACCCAAGCGGGGGTGCCTTTTACAATGAGCAGTTCTTC
once TRBJ2-1 TRBV6-1 TRBD2 CASSEERGGLWYEQFF TGTGCCAGCAGTGAAGAGCGGGGGGGGCTGTGGTATGAGCAGTTCTTC
. TRBJ1-5 TRBV5-6 . CASSLFVGSVNQPQHF TGTGCCAGCAGCTTGTTCGTCGGGTCAGTAAATCAGCCCCAGCATTTT
. TRBJ1-4 TRBV5-5 . CASSPNLDSGLLSFF TGTGCCAGCAGCCCGAATTTGGACTCAGGCTTGTTATCGTTTTTT
. TRBJ2-1 TRBV7-9 TRBD1 CASSPRTGGNEQFF TGTGCCAGCAGCCCCAGAACAGGGGGAAATGAGCAGTTCTTC
. TRBJ1-3 TRBV10-3 . CAISFSGLRGGNTIYF TGTGCCATCAGTTTCTCCGGCCTAAGGGGTGGAAACACCATATATTTT
. TRBJ2-1 TRBV9 TRBD1 CASSVGQGPYNEQFF TGTGCCAGCAGCGTAGGACAGGGCCCGTACAATGAGCAGTTCTTC
. TRBJ1-1 TRBV19 . CASRFKGGNTEAFF TGTGCCAGTAGGTTTAAAGGGGGTAACACTGAAGCTTTCTTT
. TRBJ2-7 TRBV7-2 TRBD1 CASKLGWGQGYEQYF TGTGCCAGCAAGCTTGGGTGGGGACAGGGTTACGAGCAGTACTTC
. TRBJ1-4 TRBV4-3 . CASSQGVRVNEKLFF TGCGCCAGCAGCCAAGGGGTCAGGGTTAATGAAAAACTGTTTTTT
. TRBJ2-3 TRBV29-1 . CSLSRGLTDTQYF TGCAGTCTATCTCGGGGGCTCACAGATACGCAGTATTTT
. TRBJ1-1 TRBV7-2 TRBD1 CASSLRQQGGNTEAFF TGTGCCAGCAGCTTGCGGCAACAGGGGGGGAACACTGAAGCTTTCTTT
. TRBJ2-1 TRBV19 . CASRGRRRQVEFF TGTGCCAGTAGAGGTAGGAGGCGGCAAGTAGAGTTCTTC
. TRBJ1-6 TRBV29-1 . CSVEDHRRALHF TGCAGCGTTGAAGATCACAGGAGGGCCCTCCACTTT
. TRBJ2-7 TRBV9 . CASGGLSYEQYF TGTGCCAGCGGGGGACTTTCTTACGAGCAGTACTTC
. TRBJ1-3 TRBV20-1 TRBD1 CSASGTGHPPGNTIYF TGCAGTGCTAGTGGGACAGGCCACCCACCTGGAAACACCATATATTTT
. TRBJ2-7 TRBV5-6 . CASSLAGDEQYF TGTGCCAGCAGCTTAGCAGGTGACGAGCAGTACTTC
. TRBJ2-4 TRBV6-2/TRBV6-3 TRBD2 CASSQISGVGGRLAKNIQYF TGTGCCAGCAGTCAAATTAGCGGGGTAGGAGGTCGTCTAGCCAAAAACATTCAGTACTTC
few TRBJ1-2 TRBV7-2 . CASSLTEYGYTF TGTGCCAGCAGCTTAACCGAATATGGCTACACCTTC
. TRBJ2-7 TRBV3-1/TRBV3-2 TRBD2 CASSPTILSPGLVISYEQYF TGTGCCAGCAGCCCTACTATATTATCCCCGGGACTAGTCATATCCTACGAGCAGTACTTC